What follows describes a single T cell receptor (beta chain). The antigen it binds to is not known. It has no much larger one-base neighbor in the sample; base qualities were not kept. TCRbeta CDR3 regions were sequenced with the immunoSEQ Assay. After extraction, genomic DNA underwent amplification by bias-controlled multiplex PCR, followed by high-throughput sequencing. In the source study's methods: To quantify the absolute abundance of every unique TCRbeta CDR3 region, sequences were collapsed and filtered. Usable DNA was measured by amplifying reference genes present in all nucleated cells, and TCRbeta template counts were normalized to that usable DNA to estimate T cell fraction. Repertoire TCRs were annotated as SARS-CoV-2-specific by exact matching of V gene, CDR3 amino acid sequence and J gene to a known reactive TCR set. The reference SARS-CoV-2 TCR set was obtained from MIRA and was filtered for enrichment in COVID-19-positive ImmuneCODE repertoires, whereby public or cross-reactive TCRs were removed. Drawing on the MIRA antigens, annotated TCRs were analysed further at the level of specific ORF or position within ORF. Breadth was defined as annotated unique rearrangements over total unique productive rearrangements; depth was the summed frequency of those rearrangements. Two-sided Wilcoxon rank-sum tests were applied when comparing TCR breadth between groups. Sourced from immuneACCESS, this table was stored by TCRdb with only in-frame sequences that have V and J called. A share of the clones is absent; for the studies checked, an unresolved V gene accounts for under half, and the remainder has no known explanation. That table gives V, J and clone size, and the DNA gave D and trimming. Here the sample has around 350,000 clones; around 90% occur a single time. Of the sample, 3.9% is held by the ten largest clones.

The data derive from a study of Ad26.COV2.S vaccination and SARS-CoV-2 variants (dated by TCRdb to about 2021). Looking at the study overall: TCRbeta repertoire sequencing was used to assess the specificity and breadth of SARS-CoV-2-reactive T cell receptors after Ad26.COV2.S vaccination. A total of approximately 32 samples were included in the TCR-sequenced set, comprising approximately 20 Ad26.COV2.S vaccine recipients, 5 placebo recipients and 8 SARS-CoV-2 convalescent individuals. Broad study findings and their caveats: After vaccination, substantial breadth of spike-specific CD8+ and CD4+ T cell responses was reported. It was noted by the authors that total T cell responses may have been underestimated by the TCR breadth and depth analyses. Ad26.COV2.S recipients had higher spike-specific TCR breadth than placebo recipients (P = 0.0014). Vaccine and placebo recipients had similar non-spike TCR breadth, a finding consistent with the vaccine containing only spike.

What this sample's time point label stands for: individuals recovered from natural SARS-CoV-2 infection. From the cysteine up to the phenylalanine, the CDR3 has a length of 14 residues. Left in the record is the CDR3 DNA by itself, 42 bases read in frame from the first base. The germline V gene (reference sequence) gives CDR1 as MNHEY and CDR2 as SMNVEV. V is cut by 5 bases and J by 5 bases, and the space between the germline ends is 15 bases. This sample comprised peripheral blood, obtained after recovery from COVID-19. The V gene is TRBV27 and the J gene is TRBJ1-1, and the D gene may be TRBD1, 5 bases matching. The receptor comes from a human donor who had recovered from COVID-19. The CDR3 amino acid sequence is: CASSKLRTNTEAFF. The nucleotides read TGTGCCAGCAGTAAATTAAGGACAAATACTGAAGCTTTCTTT.